Listed below are T cell receptor beta chains from one sample, sequenced in a study of T-cell reconstitution after alpha-beta-depleted transplantation in children. TCRdb processed the PCR reads anew with MiXCR; each CDR3 protein has one entry. The sample lists nearly 400,000 distinct CDR3 sequences, roughly 22% seen once, with 3.5% to 4% in the top ten. The sample in question was PBMCs from the stem cell graft donor, obtained from the stem cell graft. These receptors originate from a human donor who donated a stem cell graft to a child with acute myeloid leukemia. The CDR3 runs from the conserved cysteine through the conserved F or W. The size entry is marked missing in some rows and otherwise reads once, few, many or a size class.

abundance,j_gene,v_gene,len,CDR3aa
few,TRBJ2-7,TRBV28,14,CASGLAGGLYEQYF
many,TRBJ2-1,TRBV12-3/TRBV12-4,14,CASSPGRGYNEQFF
many,TRBJ2-7,TRBV11-2,14,CASSLIASAYEQYF
few,TRBJ2-1,TRBV11-1,18,CASSLVDFGGTSVNEQFF
many,TRBJ2-1,TRBV20-1,16,CSAVTLDRPFYNEQFF
many,TRBJ2-5,TRBV20-1,14,CSARASLGVGTQYF
NA,TRBJ1-1,TRBV12-3/TRBV12-4,16,CASSLAGGSMNTEAFF
few,TRBJ2-1,TRBV20-1,19,CSARDRSSGRANSYNEQFF
many,TRBJ2-1,TRBV20-1,12,CSARGTINEQFF
NA,TRBJ2-5,TRBV7-2,15,CASSLMAGGQETQYF
NA,TRBJ2-6,TRBV5-6,16,CASSTSVHSGANVLTF
few,TRBJ2-1,TRBV19,15,CASSIGGFGYNEQFF
few,TRBJ2-1,TRBV3-1,14,CASSQAGLTREQFF
NA,TRBJ2-5,TRBV4-2,17,CASSQDFLSGITETQYF
NA,TRBJ1-2,TRBV12-3/TRBV12-4,13,CASSLGEGGGYTF
few,TRBJ1-2,TRBV5-1,15,CASTRYRSERSGYTF
many,TRBJ2-1,TRBV20-1,13,CSAPSPGENEQFF